Included here is one TCR beta chain sequence, with context. The CDR3 is 13 residues long. CDR1 is LNHDA and CDR2 is SQIVND in the germline V gene (reference sequence). V lost 5 bases and J lost 8, with 15 bases in between. In the source study's methods: Nucleated cell number was recorded as an estimate derived from reference gene primer amplification. TCRdb's table, derived via immunoSEQ multiplex PCR, lists solely in-frame clones and lacks some. V, J and clone size derive from that table, while D and trimming were established from the DNA sequence. The sample contains some 140,000 clones, about 80% of which appear only once. This sample stems from a study of blood T cell repertoires in COVID-19. Study background: Spain, Italy and the United States supplied samples that represented acute and convalescent COVID-19. From T cells, B-cell-depleted T cells, or PBMCs came the material, which was cDNA or gDNA.

The sequence was collected from a woman aged 55-75 years with acute or convalescent COVID-19. The sample was peripheral blood. J is TRBJ1-2 and V is TRBV19; weak D call: TRBD1 (5 bases). CDR3 in DNA: TGTGCCAGTAGTGGGCGGCAGGGTTACGGCTACACCTTC. This codes for CASSGRQGYGYTF.